This T cell receptor (beta chain) was recorded in a study of cytomegalovirus exposure and HLA in healthy donors. Study context: Out of 398 genotyped donors, around 80% belonged to the Caucasian-associated ancestry cluster.

CDR3 length: 15 amino acids. Trimming at V came to 1 base and at J to 8 bases, leaving 8 bases not matched to a gene. The germline gives CDR1 ENHRY, CDR2 SYGVKD. Primers for the PCR totalled 60 Vbeta and 13 Jbeta. How the authors handled the data: Later analysis identified approximately 88 million unique TCR beta chains, approximately 11 million shared. Profiled with immunoSEQ multiplex PCR; TCRdb holds only in-frame clones, not every one. The V and J calls and clone size were taken over from that table, and D and trimming were inferred from the DNA. The table shows around 190,000 clones, with around 77% occurring only once. The donors gave bone marrow, and they were healthy.

What was sequenced was PBMCs. This receptor was obtained from a man in his 60s in good health and CMV-seronegative. J is TRBJ2-4 and V is TRBV10-3; 7 bases map to TRBD1. CDR3 bases: TGTGCCATCAGTGAGTTAGGGGACAGTAGGGACATTCAGTACTTC. It encodes CAISELGDSRDIQYF.